This TCR beta chain was sequenced for a study of CD8+ T cells in alopecia areata. Study summary: Twice a day, 5 to 10 mg of oral tofacitinib was administered to treated patients. The duration of tofacitinib was 6 to 18 months, with 6 months off drug afterward.

In each case, RNA was isolated and then reverse transcribed into cDNA as the sequencing template. The data were produced by immunoSEQ multiplex PCR, yet TCRdb's version contains in-frame clones alone and is incomplete. The profile shows about 15,000 clones, almost 60% of them singletons. Trimming took off 6 bases at V and 6 bases at J, with 9 bases between the two ends. Germline-derived CDR1 and CDR2 are SNHLY and FYNNEI. There are 12 residues in the CDR3. Alopecia areata patients gave lesional scalp punch biopsies and peripheral blood samples. This TCR came from a human donor with alopecia areata. V and J are TRBV2 and TRBJ1-5, with D unclear. The sequencing input was skin. CDR3 sequence reads: CASSRVTQPQHF. The CDR3 DNA reads TGTGCCAGCAGCAGAGTTACTCAGCCCCAGCATTTT.